The 10 T cell receptor beta chains given below trace back to one sample, sequenced in a study of T cells after yellow fever vaccination. Via MiXCR, TCRdb re-called the 5' RACE reads, giving one row per CDR3 protein. This sample has about 550,000 distinct CDR3 sequences, with roughly 19% found just once. This material consisted of PBMCs, taken 15 days after the yellow fever booster vaccination. These receptors were collected from a man aged 30 to 45 who received the YFV17D yellow fever vaccine.

In this sample, this clonotype turned up a few times. The V and J genes are TRBV5-1 and TRBJ2-3; TRBD2 agrees at 11 bases. CDR3 length: 16 residues. V was pared by 4 bases and J by 2 bases, with 6 bases of the junction left unmatched. Germline V gene sequence: CDR1 SGHRS, CDR2 YFSETQ. The CDR3 nucleotides read TGCGCCAGCAGCCCGTTAGCGGGAGGGAACACAGATACGCAGTATTTT. The encoded protein is CASSPLAGGNTDTQYF.

The chain recombines TRBV11-2 with TRBJ2-7; D possibly uses TRBD1 or TRBD2 (5 bases each). Trimming removed 5 bases from V and 4 bases from J, with 12 bases in between. This CDR3 is 13 amino acids long. Germline assignment: CDR1 SGHAT and CDR2 FQNNGV. Here the CDR3 DNA reads TGTGCCAGCAGCCGGGACCTGGTTTACGAGCAGTACTTC. Translated, it gives CASSRDLVYEQYF.

This clonotype has at least ten counts. The chain combines TRBV5-1 with TRBJ2-7; 12 bases map to TRBD2. The CDR3 loop spans 16 amino acids. Germline trimming cut 4 bases from V and 4 bases from J; bases unmatched to any gene: 9. The germline V gene encodes CDR1 SGHRS and CDR2 YFSETQ. The CDR3 protein is CASSPGTSGRTYEQYF. CDR3 DNA sequence: TGCGCCAGCAGCCCGGGAACTAGCGGGAGGACTTACGAGCAGTACTTC.

This clonotype was counted a few times. The chain carries TRBV18 and TRBJ2-1; 9 bases are a match to TRBD2. Germline values: CDR1 KGHSH, CDR2 LQKENI. This CDR3 is 18 amino acids long. Trimming at V came to 3 bases and at J to 8 bases, leaving 17 bases not matched to a gene. As DNA, the CDR3 is TGTGCCAGCTCACCGGGCGGGAGGGCCGATAGTCCATTCTATGAGCAGTTCTTC. It yields the protein CASSPGGRADSPFYEQFF.

This clonotype was detected many times. V is TRBV29-1 and J is TRBJ2-7, with 8 bases aligning to TRBD1. With 1 base clipped from V and 4 bases from J, the junction kept 6 bases outside the gene matches. Germline CDR1 reads SQVTM; CDR2 reads ANQGSEA. The CDR3 is 14 residues long. The DNA of the CDR3 is TGCAGCGTTGAAGTCCCAGGGGGCCTATACGAGCAGTACTTC. Translation: CSVEVPGGLYEQYF.

This clonotype has more than one count but fewer than ten. The V and J genes are TRBV20-1 and TRBJ1-1, with TRBD1 matching over 8 bases. The V gene's germline CDR1 is DFQATT and CDR2 SNEGSKA (reference sequence). This CDR3 comprises 12 residues. V lost 4 bases to trimming and J lost 8 bases; unmatched junction nucleotides: 6. CDR3 nucleotides: TGCAGTGCTACCTCCGACAGGGGAGAAGCTTTCTTT. Translating gives CSATSDRGEAFF.

The V gene is TRBV24-1, the J gene TRBJ2-1, with 16 bases lining up with TRBD2. The CDR3 loop spans 20 amino acids. The V gene end was trimmed by 2 bases and the J gene end by 3 bases; junction bases not matched to a gene: 9. Germline-derived CDR1 and CDR2 are KGHDR and SFDVKD. The CDR3 DNA reads as TGTGCCACCAGTGATTCCCCCGGGACTAGCGGGAGGGCCCTCTACAATGAGCAGTTCTTC. This translates into CATSDSPGTSGRALYNEQFF.

This clonotype came up a few times. V gene TRBV7-8 combines with J gene TRBJ2-7, with TRBD1 identical over 9 bases. The CDR3 spans 15 residues. Germline CDR1 SGHVS, CDR2 FQNEAQ. The ends lost 7 bases at V and 0 bases at J; junction bases unmatched: 7. The CDR3 nucleotides read TGTGCCAGCACCAAGGGGACAGGGAGCTCCTACGAGCAGTACTTC. It specifies CASTKGTGSSYEQYF.

This clonotype came up a few times. The chain couples TRBV7-2 to TRBJ2-5; tentatively, D is TRBD2 (5 bases). The V end was cut by 2 bases, the J end by 3 bases, with 13 bases between. CDR1 and CDR2 (germline): SGHTA, FQGNSA. The CDR3 is 15 residues long. The CDR3 loop is CASSLYGLREETQYF. The CDR3 DNA follows: TGTGCCAGCAGCTTATACGGGTTGCGGGAAGAGACCCAGTACTTC.

This clonotype was detected only a few times. The chain uses TRBV6-2 or TRBV6-3 and TRBJ2-7; D gene unclear. This CDR3 comprises 16 residues. Germline CDR1 is MNHEY and CDR2 is SVGEGT. V gave up 0 bases and J gave up 4 bases, with 16 bases separating them. The CDR3 reads CASSYSPSAPLYEQYF. Written as DNA, the CDR3 is TGTGCCAGCAGTTACTCCCCGAGCGCGCCTCTTTACGAGCAGTACTTC.